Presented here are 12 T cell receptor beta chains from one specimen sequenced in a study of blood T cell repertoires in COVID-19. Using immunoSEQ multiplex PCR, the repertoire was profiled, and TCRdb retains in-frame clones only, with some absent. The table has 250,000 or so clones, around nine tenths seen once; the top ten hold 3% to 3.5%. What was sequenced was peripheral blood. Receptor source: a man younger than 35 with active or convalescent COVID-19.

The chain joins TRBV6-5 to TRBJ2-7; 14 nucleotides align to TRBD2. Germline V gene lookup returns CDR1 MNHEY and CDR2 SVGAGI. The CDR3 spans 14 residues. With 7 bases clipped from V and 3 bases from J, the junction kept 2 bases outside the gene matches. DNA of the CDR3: TGTGCCAGCAACGGACTAGCGGGAGGCTACGAGCAGTACTTC. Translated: CASNGLAGGYEQYF.

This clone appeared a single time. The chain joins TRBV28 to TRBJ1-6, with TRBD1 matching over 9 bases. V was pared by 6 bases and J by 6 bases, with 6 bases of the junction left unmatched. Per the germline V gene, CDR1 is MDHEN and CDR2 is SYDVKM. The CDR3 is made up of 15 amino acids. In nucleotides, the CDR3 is TGTGCCAGCAGCCCTCCGGGACAGGGTAATTCACCCCTCCACTTT. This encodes CASSPPGQGNSPLHF.

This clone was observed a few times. CDR3 amino acids: CASSISQGAVGNQPQHF. The CDR3 coding sequence is TGTGCCAGCTCAATTTCCCAGGGGGCGGTTGGCAATCAGCCCCAGCATTTT. The chain links TRBV18 to TRBJ1-5, with 8 bases identical to TRBD1. Per germline, CDR1 KGHSH and CDR2 LQKENI. The CDR3 sequence is 17 residues long. V was clipped by 5 bases and J by 2 bases; unmatched bases: 11.

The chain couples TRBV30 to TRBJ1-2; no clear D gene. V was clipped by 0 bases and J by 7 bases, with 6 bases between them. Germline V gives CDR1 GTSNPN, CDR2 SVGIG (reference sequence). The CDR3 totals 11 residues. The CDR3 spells CAWSVSVGYTF. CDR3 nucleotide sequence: TGTGCCTGGAGTGTATCGGTTGGCTACACCTTC. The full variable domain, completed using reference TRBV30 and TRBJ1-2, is SQTIHQWPATLVQPVGSPLSLECTVEGTSNPNLYWYRQAAGRGLQLLFYSVGIGQISSEVPQNLSASRPQDRQFILSSKKLLLSDSGFYLCAWSVSVGYTFGSGTRLTVV.

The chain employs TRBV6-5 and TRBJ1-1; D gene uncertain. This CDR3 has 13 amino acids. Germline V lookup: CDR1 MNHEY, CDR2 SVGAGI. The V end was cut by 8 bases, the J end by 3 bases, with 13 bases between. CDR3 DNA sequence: TGTGCCAGCGAGTATCGCGAGGACACTGAAGCTTTCTTT. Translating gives CASEYREDTEAFF.

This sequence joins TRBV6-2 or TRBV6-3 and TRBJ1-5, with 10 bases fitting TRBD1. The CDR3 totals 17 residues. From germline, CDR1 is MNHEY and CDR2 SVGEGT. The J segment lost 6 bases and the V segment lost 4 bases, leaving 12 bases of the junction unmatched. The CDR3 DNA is TGTGCCAGCAGTTCCCGGGACAGGGGAGTCCGAAGTCAGCCCCAGCATTTT. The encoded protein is CASSSRDRGVRSQPQHF.

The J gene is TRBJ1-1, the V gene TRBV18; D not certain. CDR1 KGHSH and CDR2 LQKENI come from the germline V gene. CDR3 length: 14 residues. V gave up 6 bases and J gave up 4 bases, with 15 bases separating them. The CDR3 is CASSSSGEGTEAFF. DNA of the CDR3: TGTGCCAGCTCGTCTTCCGGGGAGGGCACTGAAGCTTTCTTT. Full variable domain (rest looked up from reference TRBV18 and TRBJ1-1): NAGVMQNPRHLVRRRGQEARLRCSPMKGHSHVYWYRQLPEEGLKFMVYLQKENIIDESGMPKERFSAEFPKEGPSILRIQQVVRGDSAAYFCASSSSGEGTEAFFGQGTRLTVV.

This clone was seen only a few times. The CDR3 DNA reads TGTGCCAGCAGCCGGGAGGCACTAGCGGAACGCCGGTTTTCCTACAATGAGCAGTTCTTC. The encoded protein is CASSREALAERRFSYNEQFF. The J gene is TRBJ2-1, the V gene TRBV4-2; 8 bases are a match to TRBD2. The J segment lost 1 base and the V segment lost 4 bases, leaving 18 bases of the junction unmatched. The CDR3 contains 20 residues. Germline V lookup: CDR1 LGHNA, CDR2 YNFKEQ.

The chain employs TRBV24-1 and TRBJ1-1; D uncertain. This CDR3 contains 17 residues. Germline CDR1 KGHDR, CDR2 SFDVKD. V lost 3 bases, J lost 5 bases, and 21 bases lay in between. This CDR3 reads CATSDLSGEWSGTEAFF. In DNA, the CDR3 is TGTGCCACCAGTGATCTTAGCGGAGAGTGGAGTGGGACTGAAGCTTTCTTT.

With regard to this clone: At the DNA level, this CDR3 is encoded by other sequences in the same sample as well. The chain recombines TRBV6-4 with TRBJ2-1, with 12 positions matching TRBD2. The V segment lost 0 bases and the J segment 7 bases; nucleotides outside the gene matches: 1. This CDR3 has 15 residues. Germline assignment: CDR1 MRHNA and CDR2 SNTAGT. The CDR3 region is CASSDSTSGSNEQFF. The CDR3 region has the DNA TGTGCCAGCAGTGACTCGACTAGCGGGAGTAATGAGCAGTTCTTC.

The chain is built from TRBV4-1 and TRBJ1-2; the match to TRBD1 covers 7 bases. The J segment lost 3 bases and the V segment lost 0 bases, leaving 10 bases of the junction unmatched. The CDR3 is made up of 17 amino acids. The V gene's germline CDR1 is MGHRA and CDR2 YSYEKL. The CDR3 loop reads CASSQDWDSGRYYGYTF. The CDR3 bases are TGCGCCAGCAGCCAAGATTGGGACAGCGGACGATACTATGGCTACACCTTC.

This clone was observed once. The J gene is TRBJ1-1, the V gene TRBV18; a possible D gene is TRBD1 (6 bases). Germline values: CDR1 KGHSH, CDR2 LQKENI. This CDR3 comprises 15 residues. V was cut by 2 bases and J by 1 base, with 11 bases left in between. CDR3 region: CASSPWEGENTEAFF. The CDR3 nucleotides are TGTGCCAGCTCACCATGGGAGGGGGAGAACACTGAAGCTTTCTTT.